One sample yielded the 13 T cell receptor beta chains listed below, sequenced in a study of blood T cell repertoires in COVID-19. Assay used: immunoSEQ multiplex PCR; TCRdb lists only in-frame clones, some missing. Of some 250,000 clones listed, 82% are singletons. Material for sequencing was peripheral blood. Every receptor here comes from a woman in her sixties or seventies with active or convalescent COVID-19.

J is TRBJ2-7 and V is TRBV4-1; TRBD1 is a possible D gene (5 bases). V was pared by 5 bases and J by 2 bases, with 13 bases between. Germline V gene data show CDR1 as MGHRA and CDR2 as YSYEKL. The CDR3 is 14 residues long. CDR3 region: CASSEQDGAYEQYF. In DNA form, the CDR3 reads TGCGCCAGCAGCGAACAGGACGGAGCCTACGAGCAGTACTTC.

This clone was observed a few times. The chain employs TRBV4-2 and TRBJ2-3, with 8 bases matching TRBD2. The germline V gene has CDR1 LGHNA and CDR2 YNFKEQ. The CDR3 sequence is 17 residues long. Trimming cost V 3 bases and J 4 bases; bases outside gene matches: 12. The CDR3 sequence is CASSHPGGPSGPDTQYF. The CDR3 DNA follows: TGTGCCAGCAGCCATCCGGGGGGGCCTAGCGGACCAGATACGCAGTATTTT.

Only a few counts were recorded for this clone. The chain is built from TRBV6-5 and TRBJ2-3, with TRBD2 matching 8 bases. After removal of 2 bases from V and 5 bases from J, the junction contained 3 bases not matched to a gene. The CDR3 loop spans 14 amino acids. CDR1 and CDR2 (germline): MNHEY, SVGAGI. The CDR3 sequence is CASSYQRGQDTQYF. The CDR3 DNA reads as TGTGCCAGCAGTTACCAGCGGGGGCAAGATACGCAGTATTTT.

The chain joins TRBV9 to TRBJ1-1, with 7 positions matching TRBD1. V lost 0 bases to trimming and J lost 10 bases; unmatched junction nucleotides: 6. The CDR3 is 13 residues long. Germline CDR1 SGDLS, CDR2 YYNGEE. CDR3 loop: CASSVVEGARAFF. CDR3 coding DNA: TGTGCCAGCAGCGTAGTCGAGGGGGCGCGAGCTTTCTTT.

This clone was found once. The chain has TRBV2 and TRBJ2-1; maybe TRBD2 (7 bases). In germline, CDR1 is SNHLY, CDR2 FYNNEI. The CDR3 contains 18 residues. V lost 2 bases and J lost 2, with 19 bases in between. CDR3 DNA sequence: TGTGCCAGCAGTGAATGGGGGTCGGCGGGGGCCGCCTACAATGAGCAGTTCTTC. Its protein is CASSEWGSAGAAYNEQFF.

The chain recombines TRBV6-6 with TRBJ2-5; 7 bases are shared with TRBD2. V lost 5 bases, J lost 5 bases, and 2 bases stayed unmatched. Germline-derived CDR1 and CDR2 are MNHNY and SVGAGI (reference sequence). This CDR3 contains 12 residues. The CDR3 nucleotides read TGTGCCAGCAGTACCGGGGGGGAGACCCAGTACTTC. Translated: CASSTGGETQYF.

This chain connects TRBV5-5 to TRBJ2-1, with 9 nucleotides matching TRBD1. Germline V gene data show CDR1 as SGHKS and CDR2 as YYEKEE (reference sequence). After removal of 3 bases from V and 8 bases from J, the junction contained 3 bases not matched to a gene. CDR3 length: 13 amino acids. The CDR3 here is CASSWGQGDEQFF. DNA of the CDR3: TGTGCCAGCAGCTGGGGACAGGGCGATGAGCAGTTCTTC. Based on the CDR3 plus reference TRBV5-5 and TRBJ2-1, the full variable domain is DAGVTQSPTHLIKTRGQQVTLRCSPISGHKSVSWYQQVLGQGPQFIFQYYEKEERGRGNFPDRFSARQFPNYSSELNVNALLLGDSALYLCASSWGQGDEQFFGPGTRLTVL.

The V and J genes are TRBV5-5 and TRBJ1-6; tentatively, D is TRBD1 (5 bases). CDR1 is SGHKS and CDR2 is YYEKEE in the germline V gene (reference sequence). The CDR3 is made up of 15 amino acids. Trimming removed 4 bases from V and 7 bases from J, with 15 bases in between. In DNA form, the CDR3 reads TGTGCCAGCAGCCTTGGGGCCCCCGGGAATTCACCCCTCCACTTT. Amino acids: CASSLGAPGNSPLHF.

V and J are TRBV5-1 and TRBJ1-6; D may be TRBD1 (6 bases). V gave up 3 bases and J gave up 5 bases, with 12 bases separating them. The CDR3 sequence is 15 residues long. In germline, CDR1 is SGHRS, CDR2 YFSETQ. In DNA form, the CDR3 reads TGCGCCAGCAGCTCCGGACAGAGGAATAATTCACCCCTCCACTTT. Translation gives CASSSGQRNNSPLHF.

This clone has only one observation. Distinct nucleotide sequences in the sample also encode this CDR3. The CDR3 DNA is TGTGCCAGCAGTTACGGCGGGGGGGCGTACGAGCAGTACTTC. Protein sequence: CASSYGGGAYEQYF. This sequence joins TRBV6-5 and TRBJ2-7, with 9 bases fitting TRBD2. V shed 2 bases, J shed 4 bases, and the junction held 3 bases outside the gene matches. Germline CDR1 is MNHEY and CDR2 is SVGAGI. This CDR3 contains 14 residues.

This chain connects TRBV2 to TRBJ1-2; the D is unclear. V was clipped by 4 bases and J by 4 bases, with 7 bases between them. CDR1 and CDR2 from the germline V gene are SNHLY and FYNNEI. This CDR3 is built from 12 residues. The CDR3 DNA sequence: TGTGCCAGCAGTGTGGGCCCCTATGGCTACACCTTC. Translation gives CASSVGPYGYTF. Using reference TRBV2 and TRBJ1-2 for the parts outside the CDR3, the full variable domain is EPEVTQTPSHQVTQMGQEVILRCVPISNHLYFYWYRQILGQKVEFLVSFYNNEISEKSEIFDDQFSVERPDGSNFTLKIRSTKLEDSAMYFCASSVGPYGYTFGSGTRLTVV.

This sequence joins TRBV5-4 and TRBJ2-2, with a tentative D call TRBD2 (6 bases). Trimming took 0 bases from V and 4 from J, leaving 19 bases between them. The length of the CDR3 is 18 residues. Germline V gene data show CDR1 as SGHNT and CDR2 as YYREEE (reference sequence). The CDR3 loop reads CASSLVGRQGLATGELFF. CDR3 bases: TGTGCCAGCAGCTTGGTTGGGAGGCAGGGTTTGGCCACCGGGGAGCTGTTTTTT.

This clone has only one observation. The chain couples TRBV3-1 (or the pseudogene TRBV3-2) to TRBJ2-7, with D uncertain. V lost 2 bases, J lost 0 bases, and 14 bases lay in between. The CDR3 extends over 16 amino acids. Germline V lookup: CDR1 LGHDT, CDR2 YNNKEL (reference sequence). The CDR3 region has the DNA TGTGCCAGCAGCCAAATTACGGGTTTCCCCTCCTACGAGCAGTACTTC. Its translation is CASSQITGFPSYEQYF.